This TCR beta chain was sequenced in a study of a mutant IDH1 vaccine in newly diagnosed glioma. As for the study in general: Patients in the study were vaccinated eight times, receiving shots in weeks 1, 3, 5, 7, 11, 15, 19 and 23. Vaccination started 4-6 weeks after radiotherapy alone, or with temozolomide cycles. Therapy received beforehand was radiotherapy, temozolomide, or both, with most patients given both. Study outcomes and limitations: It seemed that pseudoprogression was not linked to changes in the top peripheral T cell clonotypes.

Produced via immunoSEQ multiplex PCR; TCRdb's table is partial and in-frame only. Among approximately 62,000 clones listed, 70% to 90% were seen once. Time point reported: week 23, last vaccination. A single vaccine dose contained 300 ug of mutant IDH1 20-mer peptide, and topical imiquimod was used with it. Germline assignment: CDR1 MGHDK and CDR2 SYGVNS. Trimming shortened V by 3 bases and J by 10 bases, and 9 bases separated the two germline ends. The CDR3 covers 11 residues. This clone ranks as medium-sized. Antigen: not known. The receptor was isolated from a man aged 30 to 45 with glioma. Specimen: PBMCs, collected from a glioma patient whose treatment included an IDH1 peptide vaccine. This rearrangement joins TRBV25-1 to TRBJ1-2; unclear D gene. CDR3 loop: CASSEGVTYTF. In nucleotides, the CDR3 is TGTGCCAGCAGTGAGGGAGTGACCTACACCTTC.